What follows are 32 T cell receptor beta chains derived from one specimen sequenced in a study of cytotoxic CD8 clonotypes in ibrutinib-treated CLL. Profiling relied on immunoSEQ multiplex PCR, and the TCRdb table lists in-frame clones only, not all of them. In the table there are some 58,000 clones, roughly 70% of which are singletons. Sequencing used PBMCs, obtained after 12 months of ibrutinib treatment. Receptor source: a human donor with chronic lymphocytic leukemia.

V and J are TRBV15 and TRBJ2-1, with no clear D. Germline V gives CDR1 LNHNV, CDR2 YYDKDF (reference sequence). Trimming removed 1 base from V and 1 base from J, with 8 bases in between. This CDR3 region has 15 residues. CDR3 DNA: TGTGCCACCAGCAGAGTTAGTTTGTCCTACAATGAGCAGTTCTTC. Protein: CATSRVSLSYNEQFF.

A few counts support this clone. For the CDR3, the DNA is TGTGCCAGTAAGGTCGGGGGCGCAAACTATGGCTACACCTTC. Translating gives CASKVGGANYGYTF. This chain links TRBV19 with TRBJ1-2; TRBD1 is a possible D gene (6 bases). V lost 7 bases, J lost 2 bases, and 14 bases lay in between. This CDR3 has 14 residues. CDR1 is LNHDA and CDR2 is SQIVND in the germline V gene (reference sequence).

The chain has TRBV4-3 and TRBJ2-3; D ambiguous. The CDR3 spans 18 residues. CDR1 and CDR2 from the germline V gene are LGHNA and YSLEER. The V end lost 0 bases, the J end lost 3 bases, and 19 bases lay between the germline ends. The CDR3 region is CASSQDYYMKAPTDTQYF. CDR3 DNA sequence: TGCGCCAGCAGCCAAGATTATTATATGAAGGCCCCTACAGATACGCAGTATTTT.

J is TRBJ2-5 and V is TRBV30; 7 bases line up with TRBD2. Germline CDR1 is GTSNPN and CDR2 is SVGIG (reference sequence). This CDR3 is 15 amino acids long. V lost 2 bases and J lost 0; bases outside the gene matches: 6. CDR3 sequence: CAWSWGGPYQETQYF. CDR3 DNA sequence: TGTGCCTGGAGTTGGGGGGGACCGTACCAAGAGACCCAGTACTTC.

This clone was observed a few times. This chain connects TRBV27 to TRBJ2-7; D possibly corresponds to TRBD1 (5 bases). Germline values: CDR1 MNHEY, CDR2 SMNVEV (reference sequence). The CDR3 is made up of 11 amino acids. V dropped 6 bases and J dropped 3 bases, with 6 bases sitting between them. The CDR3 nucleotides read TGTGCCAGCAGGGACATCTACGAGCAGTACTTC. Translation gives CASRDIYEQYF.

The genes are TRBV11-3 and TRBJ2-1; 8 nucleotides align to TRBD2. J gave up 8 bases and V 1 base, and 16 bases lay outside the gene matches. CDR1 SGHNT and CDR2 YENEEA come from the germline V gene. The CDR3 runs 18 residues. The CDR3 sequence is CASSLVPLGAGVGDEQFF. In DNA form, the CDR3 reads TGTGCCAGCAGCTTAGTCCCCTTAGGAGCGGGGGTTGGGGATGAGCAGTTCTTC.

This chain joins TRBV9 and TRBJ2-2, with D perhaps matching TRBD2 (5 bases). Trimming shortened V by 5 bases and J by 4 bases, and 12 bases separated the two germline ends. The CDR3 contains 14 residues. Germline V lookup: CDR1 SGDLS, CDR2 YYNGEE. CDR3 in amino acids: CASRREVGTGELFF. CDR3 DNA: TGTGCCAGCAGGAGGGAAGTGGGCACCGGGGAGCTGTTTTTT. Supplemented by reference TRBV9 and TRBJ2-2, the full variable domain reads DSGVTQTPKHLITATGQRVTLRCSPRSGDLSVYWYQQSLDQGLQFLIQYYNGEERAKGNILERFSAQQFPDLHSELNLSSLELGDSALYFCASRREVGTGELFFGEGSRLTVL.

This clone was detected only a few times. The chain combines TRBV18 with TRBJ2-3; TRBD2 agrees at 8 bases. The germline V gene has CDR1 KGHSH and CDR2 LQKENI. J was trimmed by 4 bases and V by 10 bases; bases with no gene match: 10. The CDR3 is 14 amino acids. The CDR3, as DNA: TGTGCCACCTCGTCGGGGGGGAGTGCAGATACGCAGTATTTT. Protein product: CATSSGGSADTQYF.

The rearrangement uses TRBV5-1 and TRBJ2-5; D possibly uses TRBD1 or TRBD2 (5 bases each). The ends were cut back, 4 bases at V and 3 bases at J, with 13 bases in the middle. Germline CDR1 and CDR2: SGHRS and YFSETQ. CDR3 size: 14 residues. The CDR3 nucleotides read TGCGCCAGCAGCCCGCAAGGGACCGAAGAGACCCAGTACTTC. It is translated as CASSPQGTEETQYF.

J is TRBJ1-4 and V is TRBV7-2, with D possibly TRBD1 on 5 matching bases. Trimming took off 5 bases at V and 5 bases at J, with 12 bases between the two ends. The CDR3 runs to 14 residues. Germline lookup yields CDR1 SGHTA and CDR2 FQGNSA. The CDR3 reads CASSARGLNEKLFF. The CDR3 bases are TGTGCCAGCAGCGCAAGGGGCTTAAATGAAAAACTGTTTTTT.

This clone was seen more than once but under ten times. The genes are TRBV6-5 and TRBJ1-4; D gene unclear. Germline assignment: CDR1 MNHEY and CDR2 SVGAGI. This CDR3 is built from 13 residues. V was cut by 2 bases and J by 5 bases, with 6 bases left in between. For the CDR3, the DNA is TGTGCCAGCAGTTACACTGAAAATGAAAAACTGTTTTTT. It codes for CASSYTENEKLFF.

V usage is TRBV7-7 and J usage is TRBJ2-1, with unresolved D. This CDR3 contains 13 residues. Trimming removed 5 bases from V and 5 bases from J, with 10 bases in between. Germline CDR1 reads SSHAT; CDR2 reads FNYEAQ (reference sequence). Here the CDR3 reads CASSLGSHNEQFF. The DNA for the CDR3 is TGTGCCAGCAGCCTAGGATCGCACAATGAGCAGTTCTTC.

The chain is built from TRBV11-1 and TRBJ2-1; the D gene is possibly TRBD1 (6 bases). The length of the CDR3 is 14 residues. Trimming removed 3 bases at V and 6 bases at J, with 12 bases between. The germline CDR1 and CDR2 sequences are SGHAT and FQDESV (reference sequence). The chain's CDR3 is CASSFPLQGNEQFF. CDR3 sequence (DNA): TGTGCCAGCAGCTTTCCCCTACAGGGCAATGAGCAGTTCTTC.

V is TRBV7-9 and J is TRBJ2-1, with 11 bases that match TRBD2. Germline CDR1 and CDR2: SEHNR and FQNEAQ (reference sequence). J gave up 1 base and V 5 bases, and 13 bases lay outside the gene matches. CDR3 length equals 19 residues. The CDR3 nucleotides are TGTGCCAGCAGCCTCTACGCGGGACTAGCGGTAGGTTCCTACAATGAGCAGTTCTTC. Encoded protein: CASSLYAGLAVGSYNEQFF.

The gene calls are TRBV19 and TRBJ2-3; 9 positions agree with TRBD2. Germline CDR1 is LNHDA and CDR2 is SQIVND (reference sequence). The ends lost 3 bases at V and 3 bases at J; junction bases unmatched: 10. The CDR3 contains 17 residues. DNA for the CDR3: TGTGCCAGTAGTATCGTGGCTAGCGGGATTAGGACAGATACGCAGTATTTT. Translated: CASSIVASGIRTDTQYF.

This chain uses TRBV19 with TRBJ2-1, with TRBD1 as a possible D gene (7 bases). The CDR3 contains 16 residues. The germline gives CDR1 LNHDA, CDR2 SQIVND (reference sequence). The V end was cut by 7 bases, the J end by 0 bases, with 16 bases between. The CDR3: CASKGGRQGSYNEQFF. Written as DNA, the CDR3 is TGTGCCAGTAAAGGGGGGAGACAGGGCTCCTACAATGAGCAGTTCTTC.

This clone was seen a handful of times. The chain links TRBV5-6 to TRBJ2-5; D remains unclear. The germline CDR1 and CDR2 sequences are SGHDT and YYEEEE. The CDR3 consists of 14 residues. Trimming took off 0 bases at V and 4 bases at J, with 10 bases between the two ends. CDR3 sequence reads: CASSLVRTGETQYF. CDR3 nucleotides: TGTGCCAGCAGCTTGGTTCGGACGGGAGAGACCCAGTACTTC.

The CDR3 sequence: CASSTKEGEEAFF. The CDR3 DNA follows: TGTGCCAGCAGCACGAAGGAAGGGGAAGAAGCTTTCTTT. The chain combines TRBV7-6 with TRBJ1-1, with D possibly being TRBD1 (5 bases). The germline V and J ends were trimmed by 5 bases and 8 bases, with 15 bases remaining between them. The CDR3 totals 13 residues. Germline V gene sequence: CDR1 SGHVS, CDR2 FNYEAQ.

This clone was observed a handful of times. The sample carries other DNA sequences with the same CDR3. The V and J genes are TRBV2 and TRBJ2-3, with TRBD1 matching 9 bases. From germline, CDR1 is SNHLY and CDR2 FYNNEI. Trimming removed 8 bases from V and 4 bases from J; junction bases left unmatched: 4. The CDR3 loop spans 13 amino acids. In DNA, the CDR3 is TGTGCCAGCTCGGGACAGGGACCAGATACGCAGTATTTT. This encodes CASSGQGPDTQYF.

V gene TRBV6-5 combines with J gene TRBJ2-7, with 13 bases matching TRBD2. J gave up 7 bases and V 5 bases, and 8 bases lay outside the gene matches. The germline V gene has CDR1 MNHEY and CDR2 SVGAGI. This CDR3 region has 15 residues. CDR3 residues: CASSQWTSGSGEQYF. CDR3 nucleotide sequence: TGTGCCAGCAGTCAGTGGACTAGCGGGAGTGGGGAGCAGTACTTC.

The V gene is TRBV18, the J gene TRBJ1-1; D call uncertain. Trimming stripped 6 bases from V and 0 bases from J, with 8 bases between. The CDR3 length is 13 residues. From germline, CDR1 is KGHSH and CDR2 LQKENI. The CDR3 region is CASSPIMNTEAFF. The CDR3 DNA is TGTGCCAGCTCCCCAATAATGAACACTGAAGCTTTCTTT.

This rearrangement joins TRBV4-1 to TRBJ1-2; TRBD1 is a possible D gene (5 bases). V was trimmed by 4 bases and J by 5 bases, leaving 14 bases between them. The CDR3 is 14 residues long. The germline V gene encodes CDR1 MGHRA and CDR2 YSYEKL. CDR3 amino acids: CASSLEQALYGYTF. In DNA form, the CDR3 reads TGCGCCAGCAGCCTCGAACAGGCACTTTATGGCTACACCTTC.

The rearrangement links TRBV30 to TRBJ2-1; 8 bases line up with TRBD2. This CDR3 comprises 11 residues. From germline, CDR1 is GTSNPN and CDR2 SVGIG (reference sequence). V was pared by 5 bases and J by 8 bases, with 2 bases of the junction left unmatched. The CDR3 region has the DNA TGTGCCTGGGGACTAGCACATGAGCAGTTCTTC. The encoded protein is CAWGLAHEQFF.

V and J are TRBV6-1 and TRBJ1-5; 7 bases fit TRBD1. From germline, CDR1 is MNHNS and CDR2 SASEGT. CDR3 length: 15 amino acids. Trimming cost V 2 bases and J 5 bases; bases outside gene matches: 6. Written as DNA, the CDR3 is TGTGCCAGCAGTGAAAGTCCAGGGGGTCATCAGCCCCAGCATTTT. It encodes CASSESPGGHQPQHF.

The V and J genes are TRBV7-2 and TRBJ2-1; 9 positions agree with TRBD2. Germline loops: CDR1 SGHTA, CDR2 FQGNSA. This CDR3 is built from 16 residues. V was pared by 1 base and J by 2 bases, with 3 bases of the junction left unmatched. DNA for the CDR3: TGTGCCAGCAGCTTAGTCGCTAGCGGGACCTACAATGAGCAGTTCTTC. Translating gives CASSLVASGTYNEQFF. Drawing the rest from reference TRBV7-2 and TRBJ2-1, the complete variable domain is GAGVSQSPSNKVTEKGKDVELRCDPISGHTALYWYRQSLGQGLEFLIYFQGNSAPDKSGLPSDRFSAERTGGSVSTLTIQRTQQEDSAVYLCASSLVASGTYNEQFFGPGTRLTVL.

The rearrangement links TRBV19 to TRBJ2-1; the match to TRBD2 covers 7 bases. The germline gives CDR1 LNHDA, CDR2 SQIVND (reference sequence). After removal of 7 bases from V and 6 bases from J, the junction contained 9 bases not matched to a gene. This CDR3 spans 14 amino acids. CDR3 residues: CASKIAGLGNEQFF. The CDR3 DNA follows: TGTGCCAGTAAGATAGCGGGCCTGGGCAATGAGCAGTTCTTC.

This clone has a handful of counts. V and J are TRBV7-3 and TRBJ2-5; 7 nucleotides agree with TRBD2. The CDR3 loop spans 13 amino acids. Germline CDR1 and CDR2: SGHTA and FQGTGA. With V trimmed by 3 bases and J by 7 bases, 5 bases remained unmatched. CDR3 nucleotide sequence: TGTGCCAGCAGCTTCAGCCGGGAGGCGACCCAGTACTTC. This translates into CASSFSREATQYF.

The CDR3 nucleotides read TGTGCCAGCAGCACACCTAGCGGGAGGAACGAGCAGTACTTC. This sequence encodes CASSTPSGRNEQYF. The V gene is TRBV7-2, the J gene TRBJ2-7; TRBD2 matches 11 bases. The CDR3 runs to 14 residues. Trimming at V came to 5 bases and at J to 5 bases, leaving 5 bases not matched to a gene. Germline-derived CDR1 and CDR2 are SGHTA and FQGNSA.

V usage is TRBV9 and J usage is TRBJ2-5; 14 bases fit TRBD2. Trimming removed 0 bases from V and 3 bases from J; junction bases left unmatched: 4. The CDR3 totals 17 residues. Germline CDR1 is SGDLS and CDR2 is YYNGEE. For the CDR3, the DNA is TGTGCCAGCAGCGTAGGACTAGCGGGAGGGCCGAAAGAGACCCAGTACTTC. Its translation: CASSVGLAGGPKETQYF.

This clone has just a few counts. The chain is built from TRBV21-1 and TRBJ1-4; the D segment call TRBD1 is taken from the table without a DNA check. TRBV21-1 represents a pseudogene. This CDR3 spans 15 amino acids. In nucleotides, the CDR3 is TGTGCCAGCAGCACTAACAGGGCAACTAATGAAAAACTGTTTTTT. Residues: CASSTNRATNEKLFF.

The V call is TRBV21-1, the J call TRBJ1-5. TRBV21-1 is marked as a pseudogene. This CDR3 is 16 amino acids long. Here the CDR3 DNA reads TGTGCCAGCAGCAAAGTGGTTCGAGGAAACGGCCAGCCCCAGCATTTT. Its protein product is CASSKVVRGNGQPQHF.

The rearrangement joins TRBV2 to TRBJ2-3; weak D call: TRBD2 (6 bases). The CDR3 is 15 residues long. Germline CDR1 SNHLY, CDR2 FYNNEI. With 4 bases removed from V and 2 bases from J, the gap between germline ends came to 13 bases. CDR3 nucleotide sequence: TGTGCCAGCAGTGTTTCGGTGGACTACACAGATACGCAGTATTTT. Translation: CASSVSVDYTDTQYF.